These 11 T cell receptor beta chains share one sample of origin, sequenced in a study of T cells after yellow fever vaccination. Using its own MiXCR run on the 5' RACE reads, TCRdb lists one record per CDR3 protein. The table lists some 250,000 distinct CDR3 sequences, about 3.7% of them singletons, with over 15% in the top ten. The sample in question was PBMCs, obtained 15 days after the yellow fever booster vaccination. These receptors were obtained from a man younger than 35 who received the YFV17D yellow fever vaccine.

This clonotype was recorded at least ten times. CDR3 region: CASSATGVGYYEQYF. Written as DNA, the CDR3 is TGTGCCAGCAGTGCTACAGGGGTCGGCTACTATGAGCAGTACTTC. The V call is TRBV27, the J call TRBJ2-7, with TRBD1 identical over 7 bases. CDR3 length: 15 residues. V trimming: 5 bases; J trimming: 7 bases; junction bases outside the gene matches: 14. The germline CDR1 and CDR2 sequences are MNHEY and SMNVEV (reference sequence).

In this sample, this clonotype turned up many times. CDR3 region: CSALGLDRSLGNEQFF. CDR3 DNA: TGCAGTGCCCTGGGCCTGGACAGGTCCCTCGGGAATGAGCAGTTCTTC. The chain carries TRBV20-1 and TRBJ2-1; 7 nucleotides agree with TRBD1. V was pared by 6 bases and J by 7 bases, with 18 bases of the junction left unmatched. This CDR3 is 16 amino acids long. The germline V gene encodes CDR1 DFQATT and CDR2 SNEGSKA (reference sequence).

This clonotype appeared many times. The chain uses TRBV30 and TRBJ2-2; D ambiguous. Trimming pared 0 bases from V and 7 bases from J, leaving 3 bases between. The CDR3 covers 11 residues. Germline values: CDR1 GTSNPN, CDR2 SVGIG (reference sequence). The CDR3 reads CAWSVDGELFF. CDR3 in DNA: TGTGCCTGGAGTGTAGACGGGGAGCTGTTTTTT.

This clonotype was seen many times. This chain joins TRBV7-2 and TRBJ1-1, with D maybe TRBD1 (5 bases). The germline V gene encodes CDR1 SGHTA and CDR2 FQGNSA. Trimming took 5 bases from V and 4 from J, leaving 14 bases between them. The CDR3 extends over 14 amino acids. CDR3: CASSTLGAGTEAFF. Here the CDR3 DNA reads TGTGCCAGCAGCACCCTAGGGGCAGGCACTGAAGCTTTCTTT.

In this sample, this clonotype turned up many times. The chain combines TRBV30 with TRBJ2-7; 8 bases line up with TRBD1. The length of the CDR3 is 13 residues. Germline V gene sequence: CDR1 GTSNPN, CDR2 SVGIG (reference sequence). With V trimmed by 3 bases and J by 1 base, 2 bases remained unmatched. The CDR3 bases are TGTGCCTGGAGCAGGGGGCTGTCCTACGAGCAGTACTTC. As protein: CAWSRGLSYEQYF.

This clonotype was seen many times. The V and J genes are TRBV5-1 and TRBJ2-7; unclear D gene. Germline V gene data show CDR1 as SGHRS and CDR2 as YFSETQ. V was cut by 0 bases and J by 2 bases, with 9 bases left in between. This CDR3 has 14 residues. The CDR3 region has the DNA TGCGCCAGCAGCTTGGTCGGTCAGGCCTACGAGCAGTACTTC. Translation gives CASSLVGQAYEQYF.

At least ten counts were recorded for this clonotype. In nucleotides, the CDR3 is TGCAGTGCTGAGGCCCAGGCGGGGGAAACAGATACGCAGTATTTT. It encodes CSAEAQAGETDTQYF. The chain couples TRBV20-1 to TRBJ2-3; 7 bases align to TRBD2. Trimming removed 5 bases from V and 3 bases from J; junction bases left unmatched: 11. Looked up from germline, CDR1 is DFQATT and CDR2 is SNEGSKA (reference sequence). The CDR3 runs 15 residues.

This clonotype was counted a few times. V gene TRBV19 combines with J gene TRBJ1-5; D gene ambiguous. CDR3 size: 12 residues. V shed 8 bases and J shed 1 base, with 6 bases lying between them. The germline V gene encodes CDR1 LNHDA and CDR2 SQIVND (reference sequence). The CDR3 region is CASGGSNQPQHF. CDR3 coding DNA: TGTGCCAGTGGTGGAAGCAATCAGCCCCAGCATTTT.

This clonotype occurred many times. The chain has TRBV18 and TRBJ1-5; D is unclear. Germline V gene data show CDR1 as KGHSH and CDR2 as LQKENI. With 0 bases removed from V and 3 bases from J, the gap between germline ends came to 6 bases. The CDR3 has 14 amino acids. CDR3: CASSPPGPNQPQHF. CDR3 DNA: TGTGCCAGCTCACCACCAGGTCCCAATCAGCCCCAGCATTTT.

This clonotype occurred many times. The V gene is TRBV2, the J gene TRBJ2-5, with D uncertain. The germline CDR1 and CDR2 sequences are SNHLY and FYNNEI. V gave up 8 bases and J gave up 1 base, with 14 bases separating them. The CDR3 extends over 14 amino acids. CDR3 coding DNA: TGTGCCAGCTCCTACTTAACTGTCCAAGAGACCCAGTACTTC. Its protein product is CASSYLTVQETQYF. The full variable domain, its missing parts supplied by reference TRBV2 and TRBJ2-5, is EPEVTQTPSHQVTQMGQEVILRCVPISNHLYFYWYRQILGQKVEFLVSFYNNEISEKSEIFDDQFSVERPDGSNFTLKIRSTKLEDSAMYFCASSYLTVQETQYFGPGTRLLVL.

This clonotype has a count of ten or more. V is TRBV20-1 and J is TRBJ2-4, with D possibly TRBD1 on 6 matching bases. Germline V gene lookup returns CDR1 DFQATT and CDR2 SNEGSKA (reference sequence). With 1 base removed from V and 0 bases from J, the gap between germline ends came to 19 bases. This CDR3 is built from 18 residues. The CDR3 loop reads CSARVLAGDPIAKNIQYF. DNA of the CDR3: TGCAGTGCTAGAGTTTTGGCAGGGGACCCTATAGCCAAAAACATTCAGTACTTC.